Sequencing of this T cell receptor (beta chain) was carried out in a study of technical replicates of blood from a few donors (dated by TCRdb to 2017 to 2019). The CDR3 runs 12 residues from the cysteine to the phenylalanine. Only the CDR3 DNA stays, 36 bases, in frame from base 1. Between the V and J ends, shortened by 8 bases and 1 base respectively, the junction contains 9 bases. CDR1 SNHLY and CDR2 FYNNEI were looked up in the germline V gene. Details on this clone: The antigen this receptor binds is unknown. No per-base quality is available; no much larger clone lies one base away.

Library method: the immunoSEQ multiplex PCR assay. Drawn from immuneACCESS, this table holds only the in-frame rearrangements with V and J called that TCRdb kept. Clones are partly lost; checked studies trace under half to an unresolved V gene and leave the rest unexplained. The table for this sample lists tens of thousands of clones; around 96% of them were counted only once. The top ten clonotypes cover 0.3% to 0.35% of the sample. Sequencing was done on a sample of T cells isolated from PBMCs. The sequence was obtained from a human donor in good health. This sequence uses TRBV2 and TRBJ2-7; 6 matching bases give a weak D call of TRBD2. The CDR3 protein sequence reads: CASWAGSYEQYF. The sequenced DNA is TGTGCCAGCTGGGCGGGGTCCTACGAGCAGTACTTC.